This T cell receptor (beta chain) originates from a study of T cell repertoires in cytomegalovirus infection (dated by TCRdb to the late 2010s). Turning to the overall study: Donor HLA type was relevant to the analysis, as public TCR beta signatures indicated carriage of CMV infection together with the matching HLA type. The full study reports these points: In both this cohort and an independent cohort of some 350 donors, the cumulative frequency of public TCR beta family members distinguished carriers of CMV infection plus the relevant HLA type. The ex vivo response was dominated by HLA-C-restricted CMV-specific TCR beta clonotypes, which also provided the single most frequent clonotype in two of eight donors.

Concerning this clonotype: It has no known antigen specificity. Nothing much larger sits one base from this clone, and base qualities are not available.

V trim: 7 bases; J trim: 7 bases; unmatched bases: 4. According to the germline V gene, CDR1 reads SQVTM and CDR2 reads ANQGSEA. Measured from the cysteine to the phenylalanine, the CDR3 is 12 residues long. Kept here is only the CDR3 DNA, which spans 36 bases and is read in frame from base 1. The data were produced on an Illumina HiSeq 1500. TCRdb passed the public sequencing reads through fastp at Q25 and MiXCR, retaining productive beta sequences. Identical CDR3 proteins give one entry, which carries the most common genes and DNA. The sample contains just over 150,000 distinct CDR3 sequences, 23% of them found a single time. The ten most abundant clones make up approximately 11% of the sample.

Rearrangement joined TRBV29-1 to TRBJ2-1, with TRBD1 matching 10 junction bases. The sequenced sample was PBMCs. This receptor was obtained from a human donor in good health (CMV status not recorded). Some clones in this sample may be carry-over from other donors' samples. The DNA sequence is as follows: TGCAGCGCCCGGGACAGGGGAAATGAGCAGTTCTTC. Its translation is CSARDRGNEQFF.